The 4 T cell receptor beta chains below come from one sample, sequenced in a study of blood T cell repertoires in COVID-19. Repertoires were generated with immunoSEQ multiplex PCR, while TCRdb's copy carries only in-frame clones and drops some. The sample yields 200,000 to 300,000 clones, over 80% seen once. The specimen was peripheral blood. The receptors derive from a human donor in a cohort sampled during active COVID-19.

The count of this clone is one. The chain has TRBV7-2 and TRBJ1-1; no definite D call. Germline CDR1 reads SGHTA; CDR2 reads FQGNSA. Trimming took 1 base from V and 10 from J, leaving 19 bases between them. The CDR3 runs to 15 residues. The DNA for the CDR3 is TGTGCCAGCAGCTTAGACCCCATTAAGCCCGAGGGAGCTTTCTTT. This codes for CASSLDPIKPEGAFF.

J is TRBJ2-5 and V is TRBV10-3, with TRBD2 matching 7 bases. The CDR3 sequence is 13 residues long. The germline V gene encodes CDR1 ENHRY and CDR2 SYGVKD. V trimming: 1 base; J trimming: 5 bases; junction bases outside the gene matches: 1. Here the CDR3 reads CAISEFGGETQYF. The CDR3 nucleotides read TGTGCCATCAGTGAGTTCGGGGGGGAGACCCAGTACTTC.

J is TRBJ2-7 and V is TRBV7-2; TRBD2 aligns across 7 bases. From germline, CDR1 is SGHTA and CDR2 FQGNSA. The CDR3 consists of 14 residues. J was trimmed by 0 bases and V by 2 bases; bases with no gene match: 1. CDR3 protein: CASSLLADSYEQYF. The CDR3, as DNA: TGTGCCAGCAGCTTACTAGCGGACTCCTACGAGCAGTACTTC.

The chain joins TRBV30 to TRBJ2-4; TRBD2 matches at 11 bases. Unmatched junction bases numbered 1, after V lost 0 bases and J lost 3 bases. Per germline, CDR1 GTSNPN and CDR2 SVGIG (reference sequence). This CDR3 contains 15 residues. The CDR3 DNA is TGTGCCTGGAGTGTACTAGCGGGGGACAAAAACATTCAGTACTTC. Translating gives CAWSVLAGDKNIQYF.